The next 3 T cell receptor beta chains were all read from a single sample in a study of Graves' ophthalmopathy and Graves' hyperthyroidism (dated by TCRdb to the late 2010s). Sequencer: Illumina HiSeq 2000. For repertoire sequencing, the TCR beta CDR3 regions were amplified from RNA transcripts. The first round was an RT-PCR using HTBI primers with the Qiagen OneStep RT-PCR kit, and this first round was followed by a second-round multiplex PCR, then size selection and purification. The public reads were reanalyzed by TCRdb: fastp trimming at Q25, MiXCR alignment, in-frame beta chains only. Every distinct CDR3 protein forms one entry, paired with its most common genes and DNA. The sample table holds around 1.1 million distinct CDR3 sequences, of which about two fifths were seen once. The ten most abundant clones make up more than 9.5% of the sample. The sequencing sample was made of peripheral blood or thyroid tissue (not recorded which). These receptors were obtained from an adult man with Graves' hyperthyroidism.

This clonotype was found many times. The gene calls are TRBV19 and TRBJ2-5, with D possibly TRBD1 on 5 matching bases. Germline CDR1 reads LNHDA; CDR2 reads SQIVND (reference sequence). Trimming stripped 9 bases from V and 1 base from J, with 12 bases between. The CDR3 is 13 amino acids. CDR3 DNA sequence: TGTGCCAGCAGTGTCCAGGGCCAAGAGACCCAGTACTTC. Amino acids: CASSVQGQETQYF.

This sequence joins TRBV7-9 and TRBJ1-4, with D unresolved. Germline V gene sequence: CDR1 SEHNR, CDR2 FQNEAQ (reference sequence). Deletions cut 5 bases from V and 7 bases from J, with 8 bases between. The CDR3 is 12 residues long. CDR3 sequence reads: CASSDTSEKLFF. The CDR3 DNA reads TGTGCCAGCAGCGACACAAGTGAAAAACTGTTTTTT.

The J gene is TRBJ1-5, the V gene TRBV18; the D is unclear. CDR1 and CDR2 (germline): KGHSH, LQKENI. The V and J ends lost 4 bases and 5 bases respectively, with 15 bases between them. The CDR3 is made up of 15 amino acids. The CDR3 sequence: CASSLMGRADQPQHF. The CDR3 DNA reads TGTGCCAGCTCACTAATGGGGAGGGCCGATCAGCCCCAGCATTTT.